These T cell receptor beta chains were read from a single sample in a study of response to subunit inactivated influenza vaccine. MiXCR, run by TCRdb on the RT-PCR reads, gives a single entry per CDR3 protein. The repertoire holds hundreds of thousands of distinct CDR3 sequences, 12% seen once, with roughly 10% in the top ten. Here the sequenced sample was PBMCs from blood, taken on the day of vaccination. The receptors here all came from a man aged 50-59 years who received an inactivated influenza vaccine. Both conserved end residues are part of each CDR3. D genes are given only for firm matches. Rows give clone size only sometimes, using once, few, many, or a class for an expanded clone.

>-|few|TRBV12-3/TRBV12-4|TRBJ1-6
TGTGCCAGCAGTTTTCGGGCTGATAATTCACCCCTCCACTTT
CASSFRADNSPLHF
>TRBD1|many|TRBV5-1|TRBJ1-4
TGCGCCAGCAGCCCCGGACAGGGTGATAATGAAAAACTGTTTTTT
CASSPGQGDNEKLFF
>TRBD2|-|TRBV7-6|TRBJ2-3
TGTGCCAGCAGCTTAGTATCAGCGGGGCCTAAAACAGATACGCAGTATTTT
CASSLVSAGPKTDTQYF
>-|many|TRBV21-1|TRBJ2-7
TGTGCCAGCAGCAAAGCTCGGCTAAGGTCTGACGAGCAGTACTTC
CASSKARLRSDEQYF
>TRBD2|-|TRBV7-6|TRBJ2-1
TGTGCCAGCAGCTTCCTAGCGGGGACTTACAATGAGCAGTTCTTC
CASSFLAGTYNEQFF
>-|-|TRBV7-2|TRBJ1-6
TGTGCCAGCAGAATGGCCGGGTCTTATAATTCACCCCTCCACTTT
CASRMAGSYNSPLHF
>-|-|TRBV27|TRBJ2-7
TGTGCCAGCAGTTTATTAAGAGTTGGCGAGCAGTACTTC
CASSLLRVGEQYF
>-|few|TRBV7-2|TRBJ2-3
TGTGCCAGCAACCAGGGAGGGGGAACAGATACGCAGTATTTT
CASNQGGGTDTQYF
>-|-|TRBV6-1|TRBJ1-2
TGTGCCAGCAGTGATAGCGGGGTTTATGGCTACACCTTC
CASSDSGVYGYTF
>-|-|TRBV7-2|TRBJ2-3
TGTGCCAGTGCCCGGGCAGCAGATACGCAGTGTTTT
CASARAADTQCF
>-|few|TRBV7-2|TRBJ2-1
TGTGCCAGCAGCTTAGCGTTGGGACTCTCCTACAATGAGCAGTTCTTC
CASSLALGLSYNEQFF
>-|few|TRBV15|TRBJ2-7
TGTGCCACCAGCAGAGACCCGACAAGTTCCTACGAGCAGTACTTC
CATSRDPTSSYEQYF
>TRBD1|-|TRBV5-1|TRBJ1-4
TGCGCCAGCAGGACAGGGGGCCCTAATGAAAAACTGTTTTTT
CASRTGGPNEKLFF
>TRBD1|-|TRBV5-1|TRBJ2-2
TGCGCCAGCAGCCCCGGGACAGGGTTCACCGGGGAGCTGTTTTTT
CASSPGTGFTGELFF
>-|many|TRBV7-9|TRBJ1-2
TGTGCCAGCAGTCTACAGGGAAGTGGCTACACCTTC
CASSLQGSGYTF
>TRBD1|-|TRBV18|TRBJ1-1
TGTGCCAGCTCACCGAAGCTCCCCGGGACAGGCACCGAAGCTTTCTTT
CASSPKLPGTGTEAFF
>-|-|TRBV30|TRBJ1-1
TGTGCCTGGGGGAGAATCTTGGGCACTGAAGCTTTCTTT
CAWGRILGTEAFF
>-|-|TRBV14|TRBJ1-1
TGTGCCAGCAGCCAAGGGGTTAGAGGCACTGAAGCTTTCTTT
CASSQGVRGTEAFF
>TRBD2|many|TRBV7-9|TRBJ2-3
TGTGCCAGCAGCTCCCGACTAGCGGGAGTGGCGGATACGCAGTATTTT
CASSSRLAGVADTQYF
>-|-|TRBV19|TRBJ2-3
TGTGTCAGTAGTAGGGGACAAGGGATCCCCACAGATTCGCAGTATTTT
CVSSRGQGIPTDSQYF
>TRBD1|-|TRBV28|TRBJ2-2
TGTGCCAGCACCCCAGGGGGATGGGTCACCGGGGAGCTGTTTTTT
CASTPGGWVTGELFF
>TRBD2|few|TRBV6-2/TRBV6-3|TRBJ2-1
TGTGCCAGCAGTTACTCCGGGACTAGGTACAATGAGCAGTTCTTC
CASSYSGTRYNEQFF
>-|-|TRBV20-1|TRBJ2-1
TGCAGTGCACGAAGGGGGCTAGCGGGTTACAATGAGCAGTTCTTC
CSARRGLAGYNEQFF
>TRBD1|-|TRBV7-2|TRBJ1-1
TGTGCCAGCACAGACAGGGAGGGGGACACTGAAGCTTTCTTT
CASTDREGDTEAFF
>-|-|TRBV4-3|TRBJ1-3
TGCGCCAGCAGCCAGGAGCAGGGGACCCACTCTGGAAACACCATATATTTT
CASSQEQGTHSGNTIYF
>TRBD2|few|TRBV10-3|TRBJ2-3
TGTGCCATCACCGGGACTACTGACACAGATACGCAGTATTTT
CAITGTTDTDTQYF
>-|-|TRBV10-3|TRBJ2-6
TGTGCCATCAGTGGTAGAGAATCTGGGGCCAACGTCCTGACTTTC
CAISGRESGANVLTF
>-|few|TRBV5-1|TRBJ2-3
TGCGCCAGCAATCCCCCGGCGGATTATACGCAGTATTTT
CASNPPADYTQYF
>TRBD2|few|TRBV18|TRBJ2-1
TGTGCCAGCTCAACGCTAAGCGGGAGGGCCCTGGGGAATGAGCAGTTCTTC
CASSTLSGRALGNEQFF
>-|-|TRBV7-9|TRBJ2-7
TGTGCCAGCAGCGCTGGGACAAGCCACGAGCAGTACTTC
CASSAGTSHEQYF
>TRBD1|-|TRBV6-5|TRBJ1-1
TGTGCCAGCAGTTACGCGGACAGGGATGCTTTCTTT
CASSYADRDAFF
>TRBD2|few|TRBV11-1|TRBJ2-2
TGTGCCAGCAGAATAGTGACTCGGGGACTAGCGGGAGTCACGAACACCGGGGAGCTGTTTTTT
CASRIVTRGLAGVTNTGELFF
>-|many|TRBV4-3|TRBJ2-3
TGCGCCAGCAGCCAAGTTTACCAGGGTGGGAATACGCAGTATTTT
CASSQVYQGGNTQYF
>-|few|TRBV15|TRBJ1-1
TGTGCCACCAGCAGGGACACCTACACTGAAGCTTTCTTT
CATSRDTYTEAFF